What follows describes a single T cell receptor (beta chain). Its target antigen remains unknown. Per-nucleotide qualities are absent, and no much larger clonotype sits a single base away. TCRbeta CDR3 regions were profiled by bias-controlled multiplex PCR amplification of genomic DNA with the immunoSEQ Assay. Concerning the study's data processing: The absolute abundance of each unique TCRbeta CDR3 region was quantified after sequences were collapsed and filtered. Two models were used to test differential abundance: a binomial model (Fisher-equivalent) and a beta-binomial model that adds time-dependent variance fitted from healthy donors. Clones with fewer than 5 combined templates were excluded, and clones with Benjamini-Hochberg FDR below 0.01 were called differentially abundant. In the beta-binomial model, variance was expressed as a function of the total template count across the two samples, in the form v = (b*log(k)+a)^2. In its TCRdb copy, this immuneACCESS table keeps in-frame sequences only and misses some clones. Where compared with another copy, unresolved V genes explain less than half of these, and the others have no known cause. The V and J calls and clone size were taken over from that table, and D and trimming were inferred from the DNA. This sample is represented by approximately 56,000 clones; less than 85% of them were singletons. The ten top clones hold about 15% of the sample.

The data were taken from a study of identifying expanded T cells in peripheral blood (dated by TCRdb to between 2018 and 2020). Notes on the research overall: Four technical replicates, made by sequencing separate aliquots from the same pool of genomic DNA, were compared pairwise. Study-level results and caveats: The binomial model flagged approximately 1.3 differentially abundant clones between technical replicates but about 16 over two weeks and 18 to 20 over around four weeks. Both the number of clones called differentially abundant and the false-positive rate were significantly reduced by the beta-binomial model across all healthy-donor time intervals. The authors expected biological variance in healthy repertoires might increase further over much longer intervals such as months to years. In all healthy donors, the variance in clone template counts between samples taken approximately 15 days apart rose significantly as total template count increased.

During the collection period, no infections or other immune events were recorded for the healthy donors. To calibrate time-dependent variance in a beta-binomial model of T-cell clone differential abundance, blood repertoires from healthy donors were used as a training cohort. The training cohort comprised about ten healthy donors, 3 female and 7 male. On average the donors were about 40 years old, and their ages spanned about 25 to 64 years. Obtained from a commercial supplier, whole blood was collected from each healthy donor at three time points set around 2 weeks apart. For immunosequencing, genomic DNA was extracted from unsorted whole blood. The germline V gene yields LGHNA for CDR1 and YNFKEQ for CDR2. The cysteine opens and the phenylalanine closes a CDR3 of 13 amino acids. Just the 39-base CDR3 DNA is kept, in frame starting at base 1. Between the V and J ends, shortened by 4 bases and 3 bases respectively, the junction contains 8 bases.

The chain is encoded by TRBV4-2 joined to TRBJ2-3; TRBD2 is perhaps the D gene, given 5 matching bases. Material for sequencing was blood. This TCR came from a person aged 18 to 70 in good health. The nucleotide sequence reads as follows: TGTGCCAGCAGCCGTGGGAGTACAGATACGCAGTATTTT. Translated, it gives CASSRGSTDTQYF.